The present TCR beta chain was sequenced within a study of CD8 T cells in ankylosing spondylitis. Trimming stripped 2 bases from V and 10 bases from J, with 9 bases between. The germline V gene encodes CDR1 MNHEY and CDR2 SMNVEV (reference sequence). This CDR3 is built from 12 residues. This clonotype has only a few counts. What it recognizes is unknown. Overall study findings and caveats: Prior literature has documented some motif variants in synovial fluid and blood from reactive arthritis. Ankylosing spondylitis blood seemed to carry a telltale TCR beta motif made of about 8 highly homologous variants.

Library preparation for TCR beta used quantitative 5'-RACE with molecular barcodes. MiXCR was run by TCRdb on the 5' RACE reads, yielding one entry per CDR3 protein. The sample records 200,000 to 300,000 distinct CDR3 sequences, approximately 30% being singletons. Sequenced: blood, either unsorted or a sorted T cell fraction (not recorded which). The genes are TRBV27 and TRBJ2-1; either TRBD1 or TRBD2 may supply D (5 bases each). The origin of this receptor is a male donor with ankylosing spondylitis or in good health (not recorded which). The CDR3 sequence is CASSLGDREQFF. In DNA form, the CDR3 reads TGTGCCAGCAGTTTAGGGGACCGAGAGCAGTTCTTC.